This TCR beta chain emerged from a study of blood T cell repertoires in COVID-19 (dated by TCRdb to the early 2020s). About the study as a whole: The collaborator samples originated in the United States, Italy and Spain and spanned the acute and convalescent phases of COVID-19. The material from the prospective study consisted of cDNA or gDNA derived from T cells, B-cell-depleted T cells, or PBMCs. Subjects who had been exposed to COVID-19, were actively infected with it, or had recovered from it provided the deeply sampled blood TCRbeta repertoires that made up the dataset. The repertoires were released in a freely available public database meant as a resource for research on the immune response to SARS-CoV-2. The samples were drawn from the first 160 participants of the ongoing ImmuneRACE study and from roughly 1,300 subjects provided by 6 global collaborators. A de-identified subject ID, COVID-19 status, age in years and sex were almost always included in the sample metadata. Where available, HLA class I and class II types were obtained from metadata supplied by the sample provider rather than from assay-based typing.

On the study overall, not on this receptor specifically: How much clinical and demographic metadata was included differed by source and by participant, and the metadata was provided uncurated.

TCRbeta CDR3 regions were amplified from genomic DNA using the immunoSEQ Assay, a bias-controlled multiplex PCR. Per the authors' processing: Nucleated cell counts per sample were estimated from amplification of reference gene primers within the assay. To quantify the absolute abundance of each unique TCRbeta CDR3 rearrangement, sequence reads were collapsed and filtered. For each sample, productive Simpson clonality was calculated as the square root of Simpson's diversity index across productive rearrangements. TCRdb obtained this table from immuneACCESS and retained in-frame rearrangements with V and J assigned. These tables miss some clones; where compared with another copy, unresolved V genes account for less than half of the shortfall, and the remainder is unexplained. The D gene and trimming were derived from the DNA, and the V and J assignments and clone size from that table. Within this sample are 80,000 or so clones, with 89% of them counted one time only. The ten largest clones capture 2% to 3% of the sample.

Whole blood was collected in K2EDTA tubes by collaborating institutions according to the institutions' own protocols. Collaborator samples were shipped for TCRbeta analysis as frozen whole blood, isolated PBMCs, or DNA extracted from either sample type. The germline V end is reduced by 7 bases and the J end by 2 bases; junction bases left unmatched: 8. The CDR3, from cysteine to phenylalanine, totals 15 residues. Kept here is only the CDR3 DNA, which spans 45 bases and is read in frame from base 1. Based on the germline V gene (reference sequence), the CDR1 and CDR2 sequences are LNHDA and SQIVND. Details on this clone: The specificity of this receptor is unknown. The record has no base qualities; no much larger clone is one base away.

The V gene is TRBV19 and the J gene is TRBJ2-5; TRBD2 matches 9 bases in the middle. What was sequenced was peripheral blood. The source is a man aged 45-65 years with acute or convalescent COVID-19. The nucleotide sequence reads as follows: TGTGCCAGTACCCGGACTAGCGTAGCTCAAGAGACCCAGTACTTC. It is translated as CASTRTSVAQETQYF.